This is a list of T cell receptor beta chains from one sample in a study of human T cells and chemical hapten exposure. TCRdb re-called the RACE reads through MiXCR, storing one row per CDR3 protein. The top ten clones hold about 3.4% of a sample with approximately 110,000 distinct CDR3 sequences, about a tenth of them seen once. The sequences come from whole blood, collected in connection with sensitization to the hapten diphenylcyclopropenone (DPC). The receptors stem from a woman aged 40 to 50 with alopecia areata. Some clones in this sample may be carry-over from other donors' samples. The CDR3 runs from the conserved cysteine through the conserved F or W. Each record gives: J gene, D gene, V gene, clone size, CDR3 DNA, CDR3 protein. The D gene is left open where the match is weak. A row's size may be missing; if present it is once, few, many or a size class.

J gene: TRBJ1-1
D gene: NA
V gene: TRBV7-6
clone size: few
CDR3 DNA: TGTGCCAGCAGCTTAGGGGCCCTTCGGGCCACTGAAGCTTTCTTT
CDR3 protein: CASSLGALRATEAFF

J gene: TRBJ2-3
D gene: TRBD1
V gene: TRBV4-3
clone size: few
CDR3 DNA: TGCGCCAGCAGCCAGGTACACAGGGGTCCCACAGATACGCAGTATTTT
CDR3 protein: CASSQVHRGPTDTQYF

J gene: TRBJ2-1
D gene: NA
V gene: TRBV4-3
clone size: few
CDR3 DNA: TGCGCCAGCAGCCAAGGGTTAGGGCAAGGCAGGGAGCAGTTCTTC
CDR3 protein: CASSQGLGQGREQFF

J gene: TRBJ2-5
D gene: TRBD1
V gene: TRBV11-2
clone size: many
CDR3 DNA: TGTGCCAGCAGCACCCGACAGGGGGCGCGGGAGACCCAGTACTTC
CDR3 protein: CASSTRQGARETQYF

J gene: TRBJ2-7
D gene: NA
V gene: TRBV6-5
clone size: few
CDR3 DNA: TGTGCCAGCACTCGGGATTACGAGCAGTACTTC
CDR3 protein: CASTRDYEQYF

J gene: TRBJ2-2
D gene: TRBD1
V gene: TRBV19
clone size: few
CDR3 DNA: TGTGCCAGTAGTACAGACAGGGGGCTGAGGAACGGGGAGCTGTTTTTT
CDR3 protein: CASSTDRGLRNGELFF

J gene: TRBJ2-1
D gene: TRBD2
V gene: TRBV18
clone size: many
CDR3 DNA: TGTGCCAGCTCACCAAGGACTAGCTTCGATGAGCAGTTCTTC
CDR3 protein: CASSPRTSFDEQFF

J gene: TRBJ1-2
D gene: NA
V gene: TRBV27
clone size: NA
CDR3 DNA: TGTGCCAGCAGTCCGTCCCAAGGCGGCCGTAGAGGCTACACCTTC
CDR3 protein: CASSPSQGGRRGYTF

J gene: TRBJ2-7
D gene: TRBD1
V gene: TRBV20-1
clone size: NA
CDR3 DNA: TGCAGTGCTGACCACAGGGGCACCTACGAGCAGTACTTC
CDR3 protein: CSADHRGTYEQYF

J gene: TRBJ2-3
D gene: NA
V gene: TRBV10-3
clone size: NA
CDR3 DNA: TGTGCCATCAGTGAGATAGCAGATACGCAGTATTTT
CDR3 protein: CAISEIADTQYF

J gene: TRBJ2-1
D gene: TRBD2
V gene: TRBV6-5
clone size: many
CDR3 DNA: TGTGCCAGCAGTTCATGGGGGGGGGTCCGCTACAATGAGCAGTTCTTC
CDR3 protein: CASSSWGGVRYNEQFF

J gene: TRBJ2-6
D gene: NA
V gene: TRBV19
clone size: many
CDR3 DNA: TGTGCCAGTAGTAGAGGACGGCTAGCAGGGGCCAACGTCCTGACTTTC
CDR3 protein: CASSRGRLAGANVLTF

J gene: TRBJ2-7
D gene: TRBD1
V gene: TRBV29-1
clone size: NA
CDR3 DNA: TGCAGCGCGAACAGGGGTCCCTACGAGCAGTACTTC
CDR3 protein: CSANRGPYEQYF

J gene: TRBJ2-5
D gene: NA
V gene: TRBV2
clone size: many
CDR3 DNA: TGTGCCAGCAGCTTTGACCCGGACAAGACCCAGTACTTC
CDR3 protein: CASSFDPDKTQYF

J gene: TRBJ1-2
D gene: NA
V gene: TRBV7-8
clone size: many
CDR3 DNA: TGTGCCAGCGCTTCATCGGGACATGGCACCTATGGCTACACCTTC
CDR3 protein: CASASSGHGTYGYTF

J gene: TRBJ2-7
D gene: NA
V gene: TRBV10-3
clone size: many
CDR3 DNA: TGTGCCATCAGTCAAGACAGCTACGAGCAGTACTTC
CDR3 protein: CAISQDSYEQYF

J gene: TRBJ1-5
D gene: NA
V gene: TRBV7-2
clone size: many
CDR3 DNA: TGTGCCAGCAGCTCTGACCCGGGTCGGCGGCCCCAGCATTTT
CDR3 protein: CASSSDPGRRPQHF

J gene: TRBJ1-1
D gene: NA
V gene: TRBV21-1
clone size: NA
CDR3 DNA: TGTGCCAGCAGCAAAGTCGAGGGGGCGGAAGCTTTCTTT
CDR3 protein: CASSKVEGAEAFF

J gene: TRBJ2-4
D gene: TRBD1
V gene: TRBV19
clone size: few
CDR3 DNA: TGTGCCAGTAGCCCCGACAGGGCAGTAGGAAACATTCAGTACTTC
CDR3 protein: CASSPDRAVGNIQYF

J gene: TRBJ2-3
D gene: TRBD2
V gene: TRBV20-1
clone size: NA
CDR3 DNA: TGCAGTGCTAGAGCGGGGGGGTACACAGATACGCAGTATTTT
CDR3 protein: CSARAGGYTDTQYF

J gene: TRBJ1-2
D gene: NA
V gene: TRBV12-3/TRBV12-4
clone size: many
CDR3 DNA: TGTGCCAGCAGTTTAACGGGGGCAGGCTATGGCTACACCTTC
CDR3 protein: CASSLTGAGYGYTF

J gene: TRBJ2-1
D gene: TRBD2
V gene: TRBV28
clone size: NA
CDR3 DNA: TGTGCCAGCAGTCCACCTCAATCGACTAGCGGGGGTAATGAGCAGTTCTTC
CDR3 protein: CASSPPQSTSGGNEQFF

J gene: TRBJ2-4
D gene: NA
V gene: TRBV12-3/TRBV12-4
clone size: many
CDR3 DNA: TGTGCCAGCAGTTCCGGGGAGCTACTTGTTGCGGCTAGGGACATTCAGTACTTC
CDR3 protein: CASSSGELLVAARDIQYF

J gene: TRBJ2-7
D gene: NA
V gene: TRBV30
clone size: NA
CDR3 DNA: TGTGCCTGGAGTGTCCGCGGGTCCTACGAGCAGTACTTC
CDR3 protein: CAWSVRGSYEQYF

J gene: TRBJ2-7
D gene: NA
V gene: TRBV19
clone size: few
CDR3 DNA: TGTGCCAGTAGCCCCATCGGGGGACCCTCCTACGAGCAGTACTTC
CDR3 protein: CASSPIGGPSYEQYF